Listed below are T cell receptor beta chains from one sample, sequenced in a study of blood T cell repertoires in COVID-19. Measured with immunoSEQ multiplex PCR; TCRdb has only the in-frame clones, and not every one. The sample yields approximately 350,000 clones, around 91% seen once. Material: peripheral blood. Receptors were obtained from a woman between 18 and 29 years old who had recovered from COVID-19. The CDR3 runs from the conserved cysteine through the conserved F or W. The D gene is left open where the match is weak. Size values are once, few and many counts, or a class for expanded clones, and some rows have none.

v_gene	j_gene	d_gene	abundance	CDR3aa	CDR3nt
TRBV18	TRBJ2-5	NA	NA	CASSPQAGLQETQYF	TGTGCCAGCTCACCACAGGCGGGGCTCCAAGAGACCCAGTACTTC
TRBV11-3	TRBJ2-2	TRBD2	NA	CASSAKSGNPGELFF	TGTGCCAGCAGCGCCAAAAGCGGGAATCCCGGGGAGCTGTTTTTT
TRBV11-3	TRBJ1-1	NA	once	CASSLDTGEAFF	TGTGCCAGCAGCTTAGATACAGGGGAAGCTTTCTTT
TRBV10-2	TRBJ2-2	TRBD1	once	CASSEPYGTGVGGELFF	TGCGCCAGCAGTGAGCCCTACGGTACAGGGGTTGGCGGGGAGCTGTTTTTT
TRBV24-1	TRBJ1-1	NA	NA	CAVEGTHQREAFF	TGTGCCGTCGAGGGCACTCACCAGAGGGAAGCTTTCTTT
TRBV5-6	TRBJ1-2	TRBD1	NA	CASSFDRVRGYTF	TGTGCCAGCAGCTTTGACAGGGTTCGTGGCTACACCTTC
TRBV5-1	TRBJ2-1	TRBD2	NA	CASSPQREYGEQFF	TGCGCCAGCAGCCCTCAGCGGGAGTACGGTGAGCAGTTCTTC
TRBV11-2	TRBJ2-4	NA	NA	CASSLDGSENIQYF	TGTGCCAGCAGCTTAGATGGGAGTGAAAACATTCAGTACTTC
TRBV11-3	TRBJ1-1	NA	NA	CASSFVSTVRNEAFF	TGTGCCAGCAGCTTTGTCTCGACAGTACGTAATGAAGCTTTCTTT
TRBV18	TRBJ1-1	NA	NA	CASSPQGPGGTEAFF	TGTGCCAGCTCACCACAGGGTCCCGGGGGCACTGAAGCTTTCTTT
TRBV6-5	TRBJ2-2	TRBD2	NA	CASSSGGRRTGELFF	TGTGCCAGCAGTTCTGGCGGGAGAAGAACCGGGGAGCTGTTTTTT
TRBV30	TRBJ1-1	NA	NA	CAWSLHPATEAFF	TGTGCCTGGAGTTTACACCCTGCCACTGAAGCTTTCTTT
TRBV7-2	TRBJ1-1	NA	NA	CASSLVSTEAFF	TGTGCCAGCAGCTTAGTGAGCACTGAAGCTTTCTTT
TRBV2	TRBJ2-2	NA	NA	CASSDWAGRERTGELFF	TGTGCCAGCAGTGATTGGGCGGGACGGGAGAGAACCGGGGAGCTGTTTTTT
TRBV7-9	TRBJ2-3	NA	NA	CASSHSTGSTDTQYF	TGTGCCAGCAGCCACTCGACAGGCAGCACAGATACGCAGTATTTT
TRBV12-5	TRBJ1-5	TRBD1	NA	CASGPGQGGNQPQHF	TGTGCTAGTGGTCCGGGACAGGGGGGCAATCAGCCCCAGCATTTT
TRBV6-5	TRBJ2-3	TRBD1	NA	CASSYSPGQGVDTQYF	TGTGCCAGCAGTTACAGTCCGGGACAGGGTGTGGATACGCAGTATTTT
TRBV10-1	TRBJ1-2	TRBD1	NA	CASSVRDRVLYGYTF	TGCGCCAGCAGTGTCAGGGACAGGGTGCTCTATGGCTACACCTTC
TRBV11-2	TRBJ2-3	TRBD2	NA	CASSLGTSGRYTDTQYF	TGTGCCAGCAGCTTAGGGACTAGCGGGAGATACACAGATACGCAGTATTTT
TRBV30	TRBJ1-4	TRBD1	NA	CAWSAGTTGEGEKLFF	TGTGCCTGGAGTGCCGGCACGACAGGGGAGGGTGAAAAACTGTTTTTT
TRBV5-1	TRBJ2-1	TRBD2	NA	CASSKALAGGLYNEQFF	TGCGCCAGCAGCAAGGCACTAGCGGGAGGGCTCTACAATGAGCAGTTCTTC
TRBV29-1	TRBJ2-5	TRBD2	NA	CSATSGVYQETQYF	TGCAGCGCTACTAGCGGGGTTTACCAAGAGACCCAGTACTTC
TRBV5-4	TRBJ2-2	TRBD2	NA	CASSFIAGGTGELFF	TGTGCCAGCAGCTTCATAGCGGGAGGAACCGGGGAGCTGTTTTTT
TRBV3-1/TRBV3-2	TRBJ2-3	NA	NA	CASSQDEEFSSTDTQYF	TGTGCCAGCAGCCAAGATGAGGAGTTTTCTAGCACAGATACGCAGTATTTT
TRBV30	TRBJ1-4	NA	once	CAWSQRSRPSGKLFF	TGTGCCTGGAGTCAAAGGTCCAGGCCCAGTGGAAAACTGTTTTTT
TRBV4-3	TRBJ2-2	TRBD1	NA	CASSQVFYRGDTGELFF	TGCGCCAGCAGCCAAGTCTTTTACAGGGGTGACACCGGGGAGCTGTTTTTT
TRBV7-8	TRBJ1-2	NA	NA	CASSPLGGDYGYTF	TGTGCCAGCAGCCCCCTCGGGGGGGACTATGGCTACACCTTC
TRBV9	TRBJ2-1	TRBD1	NA	CASSFGDRAAYNEQFF	TGTGCCAGCAGCTTCGGGGACAGGGCAGCCTACAATGAGCAGTTCTTC
TRBV5-5	TRBJ2-1	NA	NA	CASSFLYNEQFF	TGTGCCAGCAGCTTCTTATACAATGAGCAGTTCTTC
TRBV6-2/TRBV6-3	TRBJ2-2	TRBD1	once	CASSPRDREVGGELFF	TGTGCCAGCAGTCCCCGGGACAGGGAAGTTGGCGGGGAGCTGTTTTTT
TRBV18	TRBJ2-5	NA	NA	CASSPPIPQETQYF	TGTGCCAGCTCACCCCCAATACCTCAGGAGACCCAGTACTTC
TRBV28	TRBJ2-6	NA	NA	CASSSTGDGANVLTF	TGTGCCAGCAGTTCCACAGGTGACGGGGCCAACGTCCTGACTTTC
TRBV9	TRBJ1-4	TRBD1	NA	CASSSQGGKGKLFF	TGTGCCAGCAGCTCACAGGGGGGCAAGGGAAAACTGTTTTTT
TRBV6-5	TRBJ2-1	NA	once	CASSPGLKYNEQFF	TGTGCCAGCAGTCCGGGACTCAAATACAATGAGCAGTTCTTC
TRBV6-5	TRBJ1-6	NA	once	CASSRSNGGTPLHF	TGTGCCAGCAGTCGCTCGAACGGGGGGACACCCCTCCACTTT
TRBV2	TRBJ1-5	TRBD1	NA	CASRGQSNQPQHF	TGTGCCAGCAGGGGACAGTCGAATCAGCCCCAGCATTTT
TRBV6-5	TRBJ1-2	NA	NA	CASRRDYGYTF	TGTGCCAGCAGGAGGGACTATGGCTACACCTTC
TRBV7-2	TRBJ2-1	TRBD2	NA	CASSSPTEAGVKNEQFF	TGTGCCAGCAGCTCACCAACCGAAGCGGGAGTGAAAAATGAGCAGTTCTTC
TRBV6-2/TRBV6-3	TRBJ2-1	NA	once	CASSYSSSSSEQFF	TGTGCCAGCAGTTACTCCTCTAGCTCGTCTGAGCAGTTCTTC
TRBV7-9	TRBJ2-1	NA	NA	CASLGQGYNEQFF	TGTGCCTCCCTGGGGCAGGGATACAATGAGCAGTTCTTC
TRBV19	TRBJ2-1	TRBD2	NA	CASSSGRAWEQFF	TGTGCCAGTAGTAGCGGGAGGGCCTGGGAGCAGTTCTTC
TRBV5-1	TRBJ1-5	TRBD1	NA	CASSLGQGGGSNQPQHF	TGCGCCAGCAGCTTGGGACAGGGAGGCGGGAGCAATCAGCCCCAGCATTTT
TRBV12-5	TRBJ1-1	TRBD1	once	CASGLGTGGNTEAFF	TGTGCTAGTGGTTTGGGAACAGGGGGGAACACTGAAGCTTTCTTT
TRBV6-1	TRBJ2-2	TRBD2	few	CASSGLAGEYTGELFF	TGTGCCAGCAGTGGATTAGCGGGAGAGTATACCGGGGAGCTGTTTTTT
TRBV21-1	TRBJ2-5	NA	NA	CASSKFTKAGGETQYF	TGTGCCAGCAGCAAATTCACGAAAGCGGGCGGAGAGACCCAGTACTTC
TRBV18	TRBJ1-3	TRBD1	NA	CASSLRQGLSGNTIYF	TGTGCCAGCTCACTTAGACAGGGACTCTCTGGAAACACCATATATTTT
TRBV18	TRBJ2-1	NA	NA	CASSPRTSLIRDNEQFF	TGTGCCAGCTCACCACGGACAAGCTTAATCCGTGACAATGAGCAGTTCTTC
TRBV10-3	TRBJ1-6	NA	NA	CAISDAATLIAPLHF	TGTGCCATCAGTGACGCGGCAACCCTAATAGCACCCCTCCACTTT
TRBV9	TRBJ2-2	NA	NA	CASSGVLNTGELFF	TGTGCCAGCAGCGGAGTGCTGAACACCGGGGAGCTGTTTTTT
TRBV11-2	TRBJ2-5	TRBD1	NA	CASSTGGQETQYF	TGTGCCAGCAGCACAGGGGGGCAAGAGACCCAGTACTTC
TRBV7-9	TRBJ1-2	NA	NA	CASSLLPWAYGYTF	TGTGCCAGCAGCCTTTTGCCATGGGCCTATGGCTACACCTTC
TRBV3-1/TRBV3-2	TRBJ1-1	NA	NA	CASSQLPQGITEAFF	TGTGCCAGCAGCCAACTACCACAGGGAATCACTGAAGCTTTCTTT
TRBV7-2	TRBJ1-2	NA	NA	CASSQNGGDYGYTF	TGTGCCAGCAGCCAAAACGGAGGGGACTATGGCTACACCTTC
TRBV29-1	TRBJ2-3	TRBD1	NA	CSAETGTEYTDTQYF	TGCAGCGCAGAGACCGGGACAGAATACACAGATACGCAGTATTTT
TRBV29-1	TRBJ1-5	TRBD1	NA	CSVVDGTAEPQHF	TGCAGCGTTGTTGATGGGACAGCTGAGCCCCAGCATTTT
TRBV20-1	TRBJ1-2	NA	NA	CSASRPGGGYTF	TGCAGTGCTAGTCGGCCCGGGGGTGGCTACACCTTC
TRBV2	TRBJ2-1	NA	NA	CASRRKLAKGYNEQFF	TGTGCCAGCAGACGTAAGCTAGCTAAAGGATACAATGAGCAGTTCTTC
TRBV7-9	TRBJ1-4	NA	NA	CASSLGYNEKLFF	TGTGCCAGCAGCCTAGGTTATAATGAAAAACTGTTTTTT
TRBV10-3	TRBJ1-4	NA	NA	CAICPGGTNEKLFF	TGTGCCATCTGTCCAGGCGGGACTAATGAAAAACTGTTTTTT
TRBV10-2	TRBJ2-3	TRBD2	NA	CASSEKRLAGGPDTQYF	TGCGCCAGCAGTGAAAAAAGACTAGCGGGAGGGCCGGATACGCAGTATTTT